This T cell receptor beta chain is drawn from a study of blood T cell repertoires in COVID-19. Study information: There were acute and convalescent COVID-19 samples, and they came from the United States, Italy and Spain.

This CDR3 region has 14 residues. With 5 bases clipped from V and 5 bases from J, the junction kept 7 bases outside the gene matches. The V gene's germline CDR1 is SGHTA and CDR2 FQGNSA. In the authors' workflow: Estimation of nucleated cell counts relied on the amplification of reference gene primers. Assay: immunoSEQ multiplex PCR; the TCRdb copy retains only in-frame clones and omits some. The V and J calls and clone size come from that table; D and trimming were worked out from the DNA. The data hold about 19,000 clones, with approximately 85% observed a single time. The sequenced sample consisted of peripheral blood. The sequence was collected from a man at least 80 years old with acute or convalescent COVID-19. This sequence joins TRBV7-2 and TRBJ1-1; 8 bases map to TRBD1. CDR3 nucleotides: TGTGCCAGCAGCCTGCAGGGGGCGAATACTGAAGCTTTCTTT. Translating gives CASSLQGANTEAFF.